The 31 T cell receptor beta chains reported below all come from one sample, sequenced in a study of shared clonotypes between healthy human individuals. Sequencing was performed with immunoSEQ multiplex PCR; in TCRdb, only in-frame clones are kept and a portion is missing. This sample carries hundreds of thousands of clones, approximately 96% of them seen once, and the ten largest clones take less than 0.12%. CD45RO-negative, CCR7-selected cells formed the naive CD8 fraction, which excluded terminally differentiated effector memory CD45RA+ cells. Sequencing was done on a sample of naive CD8+ T cells sorted from blood. The receptors originated from a woman in her 30s in good health.

The V call is TRBV6-6, the J call TRBJ2-7; perhaps D is TRBD1 or TRBD2 (5 bases each). Germline V lookup: CDR1 MNHNY, CDR2 SVGAGI (reference sequence). The CDR3 loop spans 13 amino acids. V lost 10 bases and J lost 3, with 16 bases in between. The CDR3 sequence: CATATGQNYEQYF. The CDR3, as DNA: TGTGCCACCGCGACGGGGCAAAACTACGAGCAGTACTTC.

The chain is built from TRBV7-9 and TRBJ2-1; D not certain. The V and J ends lost 5 bases and 0 bases respectively, with 11 bases between them. Per the germline V gene, CDR1 is SEHNR and CDR2 is FQNEAQ (reference sequence). The CDR3 runs to 15 residues. The CDR3: CASSPGWASYNEQFF. CDR3 DNA: TGTGCCAGCAGCCCCGGGTGGGCCTCCTACAATGAGCAGTTCTTC.

The chain combines TRBV25-1 with TRBJ2-5; 11 bases align to TRBD2. Per germline, CDR1 MGHDK and CDR2 SYGVNS. V dropped 3 bases and J dropped 2; count of bases not matched to a gene: 2. The CDR3 contains 15 residues. The CDR3 reads CASSELAGGQETQYF. The CDR3 DNA reads as TGTGCCAGCAGTGAGCTAGCGGGAGGTCAAGAGACCCAGTACTTC.

The chain carries TRBV28 and TRBJ1-3; D gene unclear. This CDR3 is built from 17 residues. CDR1 MDHEN and CDR2 SYDVKM come from the germline V gene. Trimming removed 6 bases at V and 4 bases at J, with 22 bases between. The CDR3 sequence: CASSPVTVFLVGNTIYF. The CDR3 bases are TGTGCCAGCAGCCCCGTGACCGTTTTTTTAGTGGGAAACACCATATATTTT.

The rearrangement uses TRBV19 and TRBJ1-1, with 11 bases lining up with TRBD1. CDR3 length equals 19 residues. Trimming took 3 bases from V and 0 from J; bases not matched to a gene: 12. In germline, CDR1 is LNHDA, CDR2 SQIVND (reference sequence). The chain's CDR3 is CASSMAISGTGGLNTEAFF. CDR3 sequence (DNA): TGTGCCAGTAGTATGGCGATTTCCGGGACAGGGGGTTTGAACACTGAAGCTTTCTTT.

The gene calls are TRBV28 and TRBJ1-6, with 8 bases that match TRBD1. J gave up 7 bases and V 4 bases, and 6 bases lay outside the gene matches. Per germline, CDR1 MDHEN and CDR2 SYDVKM. The CDR3 sequence is 15 residues long. CDR3 coding DNA: TGTGCCAGCAGTTGGACAGGGAGGAGGAATTCACCCCTCCACTTT. It codes for CASSWTGRRNSPLHF.

The chain carries TRBV4-1 and TRBJ2-5; 7 bases line up with TRBD2. Per the germline V gene, CDR1 is MGHRA and CDR2 is YSYEKL. The CDR3 runs to 18 residues. V lost 1 base and J lost 2; bases outside the gene matches: 13. In DNA form, the CDR3 reads TGCGCCAGCAGCCAAGCGATCTTTGATGCTAGCGGACAAGAGACCCAGTACTTC. It translates to CASSQAIFDASGQETQYF.

The chain recombines TRBV4-1 with TRBJ1-4; a possible D gene is TRBD1 (5 bases). Looked up from germline, CDR1 is MGHRA and CDR2 is YSYEKL. The germline V and J ends were trimmed by 1 base and 8 bases, with 17 bases remaining between them. The CDR3 totals 16 residues. The CDR3 sequence: CASSQVGTSVAEKLFF. CDR3 DNA sequence: TGCGCCAGCAGCCAAGTCGGGACCTCGGTGGCCGAAAAACTGTTTTTT.

This clone was observed a single time. The sample holds other DNA sequences that translate to the same CDR3. The chain recombines TRBV2 with TRBJ2-1; D is unresolved. V shed 8 bases and J shed 8 bases, with 7 bases lying between them. Germline CDR1 SNHLY, CDR2 FYNNEI. There are 10 residues in the CDR3. CDR3 protein: CASRGDEQFF. CDR3 DNA sequence: TGTGCCAGCCGAGGAGATGAGCAGTTCTTC.

In its sample, this clone was seen once. The chain recombines TRBV9 with TRBJ1-1, with a tentative D call TRBD1 (6 bases). CDR3 length: 16 residues. Germline-derived CDR1 and CDR2 are SGDLS and YYNGEE. Trimming stripped 6 bases from V and 2 bases from J, with 20 bases between. CDR3 loop: CASIPPGAGLNTEAFF. The CDR3 DNA is TGTGCCAGCATACCGCCGGGGGCAGGGCTAAACACTGAAGCTTTCTTT. Looking up the rest from reference TRBV9 and TRBJ1-1 gives the full variable domain: DSGVTQTPKHLITATGQRVTLRCSPRSGDLSVYWYQQSLDQGLQFLIQYYNGEERAKGNILERFSAQQFPDLHSELNLSSLELGDSALYFCASIPPGAGLNTEAFFGQGTRLTVV.

The V gene is TRBV5-8, the J gene TRBJ2-1; no firm D call. In germline, CDR1 is SGHTS, CDR2 YDEGEE. Trimming pared 4 bases from V and 4 bases from J, leaving 9 bases between. This CDR3 has 13 residues. CDR3 nucleotide sequence: TGTGCCAGCAGCGCTGGATTATACAATGAGCAGTTCTTC. It translates to CASSAGLYNEQFF.

The chain couples TRBV5-1 to TRBJ2-1, with TRBD2 identical over 11 bases. The length of the CDR3 is 15 residues. The germline gives CDR1 SGHRS, CDR2 YFSETQ. J lost 6 bases, V lost 4 bases, and 6 bases had no gene match. CDR3 nucleotide sequence: TGCGCCAGCAGCGGAACTAGCGGGAGTCTCAATGAGCAGTTCTTC. It is translated as CASSGTSGSLNEQFF.

The chain couples TRBV9 to TRBJ2-3; 8 bases fit TRBD2. CDR1 and CDR2 from the germline V gene are SGDLS and YYNGEE. This CDR3 contains 17 residues. Trimming at V came to 4 bases and at J to 0 bases, leaving 10 bases not matched to a gene. The CDR3 sequence is CASSRAATSGSTDTQYF. The CDR3 DNA follows: TGTGCCAGCAGCAGAGCGGCCACTAGCGGTAGCACAGATACGCAGTATTTT.

The DNA of the CDR3 is TGTGCCAGCAATTTCCGTTCGACAGCCCAATGGGTAGCCAAAAACATTCAGTACTTC. Its protein is CASNFRSTAQWVAKNIQYF. J is TRBJ2-4 and V is TRBV27, with D tentatively TRBD1 (5 bases). There are 19 residues in the CDR3. Per the germline V gene, CDR1 is MNHEY and CDR2 is SMNVEV (reference sequence). V was trimmed by 7 bases and J by 0 bases, leaving 25 bases between them.

V and J are TRBV5-6 and TRBJ1-6; TRBD1 agrees at 7 bases. This CDR3 is built from 14 residues. Germline lookup yields CDR1 SGHDT and CDR2 YYEEEE. V shed 0 bases, J shed 11 bases, and the junction held 5 bases outside the gene matches. The CDR3 loop is CASSLGQGGPPLHF. The DNA of the CDR3 is TGTGCCAGCAGCTTGGGACAGGGTGGCCCACCCCTCCACTTT.

The J gene is TRBJ2-2, the V gene TRBV6-6; the D is unclear. Trimming took 6 bases from V and 6 from J, leaving 11 bases between them. The CDR3 covers 13 residues. Germline CDR1 reads MNHNY; CDR2 reads SVGAGI (reference sequence). CDR3 region: CASSPSRAGELFF. The CDR3, as DNA: TGTGCCAGCAGCCCCTCTAGGGCCGGGGAGCTGTTTTTT.

The genes are TRBV29-1 and TRBJ2-3; tentatively, D is TRBD2 (5 bases). Germline V CDR1 and CDR2: SQVTM, ANQGSEA. The CDR3 is 12 residues long. CDR3 residues: CTDSAYTDTQYF. For the CDR3, the DNA is TGCACGGACTCCGCCTACACAGATACGCAGTATTTT.

This rearrangement joins TRBV5-6 to TRBJ2-1; 10 bases match TRBD1. This CDR3 comprises 16 residues. Trimming at V came to 2 bases and at J to 6 bases, leaving 8 bases not matched to a gene. Germline values: CDR1 SGHDT, CDR2 YYEEEE. The DNA of the CDR3 is TGTGCCAGCAGCTTATCCCACGGGACAGGGGTCAATGAGCAGTTCTTC. Encoded protein: CASSLSHGTGVNEQFF.

The chain combines TRBV27 with TRBJ2-2; 13 bases fit TRBD2. This CDR3 is built from 18 residues. With 5 bases clipped from V and 5 bases from J, the junction kept 11 bases outside the gene matches. Germline V lookup: CDR1 MNHEY, CDR2 SMNVEV (reference sequence). The DNA of the CDR3 is TGTGCCAGCAGTAGCCTAGGACTAGCGGGAGTGATTACCGGGGAGCTGTTTTTT. Amino acids: CASSSLGLAGVITGELFF.

The gene calls are TRBV13 and TRBJ1-2; 11 nucleotides match TRBD1. V gave up 10 bases and J gave up 4 bases; unmatched junction bases: 8. The CDR3 is 14 amino acids. Per germline, CDR1 PRHDT and CDR2 FYEKMQ (reference sequence). The CDR3 loop reads CATTRGTGGYGYTF. CDR3 DNA: TGTGCCACCACGAGGGGGACAGGGGGCTATGGCTACACCTTC.

This chain links TRBV10-1 with TRBJ2-7; 9 bases are shared with TRBD2. J lost 3 bases, V lost 0 bases, and 3 bases had no gene match. Germline loops: CDR1 WNHNN, CDR2 SYGVQD (reference sequence). CDR3 length: 15 residues. The CDR3 loop is CASSESLAGDYEQYF. Here the CDR3 DNA reads TGCGCCAGCAGTGAGTCACTAGCGGGTGACTACGAGCAGTACTTC.

The V gene is TRBV10-3, the J gene TRBJ2-7; no definite D call. V lost 7 bases and J 3 bases, leaving 10 bases between the germline ends. The CDR3 has 12 amino acids. Germline-derived CDR1 and CDR2 are ENHRY and SYGVKD. This CDR3 reads CAIMTNNYEQYF. The CDR3 DNA is TGTGCCATCATGACCAACAACTACGAGCAGTACTTC.

The genes are TRBV28 and TRBJ1-1; 8 bases agree with TRBD1. Trimming removed 6 bases from V and 5 bases from J; junction bases left unmatched: 8. The CDR3 consists of 14 residues. The germline CDR1 and CDR2 sequences are MDHEN and SYDVKM. CDR3 amino acids: CASRAGGLGTEAFF. In DNA, the CDR3 is TGTGCCAGCAGAGCAGGGGGCCTTGGGACTGAAGCTTTCTTT. Filled out from reference TRBV28 and TRBJ1-1, the complete variable domain reads DVKVTQSSRYLVKRTGEKVFLECVQDMDHENMFWYRQDPGLGLRLIYFSYDVKMKEKGDIPEGYSVSREKKERFSLILESASTNQTSMYLCASRAGGLGTEAFFGQGTRLTVV.

V usage is TRBV19 and J usage is TRBJ2-7, with a weak D call TRBD1 (6 bases). CDR3 size: 17 residues. The V gene's germline CDR1 is LNHDA and CDR2 SQIVND (reference sequence). Trimming pared 3 bases from V and 0 bases from J, leaving 18 bases between. The CDR3 DNA reads TGTGCCAGTAGTATCCCTCCCACCGACAGGAGCTCCTACGAGCAGTACTTC. Its translation is CASSIPPTDRSSYEQYF.

The genes are TRBV5-5 and TRBJ2-7, with D possibly matching TRBD2 (5 bases). CDR1 is SGHKS and CDR2 is YYEKEE in the germline V gene (reference sequence). The CDR3 covers 14 residues. With 0 bases removed from V and 0 bases from J, the gap between germline ends came to 7 bases. The CDR3, as DNA: TGTGCCAGCAGCTTGGTCGGGATCTCCTACGAGCAGTACTTC. Its translation is CASSLVGISYEQYF.

Comments on this clone: This CDR3 is also generated by other DNA sequences in the sample. The rearrangement joins TRBV7-9 to TRBJ2-1; D remains ambiguous. V was cut by 2 bases and J by 3 bases, with 5 bases left in between. Germline V gene data show CDR1 as SEHNR and CDR2 as FQNEAQ (reference sequence). The CDR3 is made up of 13 amino acids. CDR3 sequence reads: CASSLSGYNEQFF. Here the CDR3 DNA reads TGTGCCAGCAGCTTATCCGGCTACAATGAGCAGTTCTTC.

The V gene is TRBV19, the J gene TRBJ2-3; 11 nucleotides align to TRBD2. J was trimmed by 4 bases and V by 5 bases; bases with no gene match: 8. Per germline, CDR1 LNHDA and CDR2 SQIVND (reference sequence). The CDR3 covers 16 residues. CDR3 nucleotides: TGTGCCAGTAGTGAGGAACTAGCGGGAGAGGCAGATACGCAGTATTTT. Translating it yields CASSEELAGEADTQYF.

The chain combines TRBV4-2 with TRBJ2-7, with 13 bases identical to TRBD2. The CDR3 length is 16 residues. Germline assignment: CDR1 LGHNA and CDR2 YNFKEQ. J lost 2 bases, V lost 0 bases, and 1 base had no gene match. CDR3 nucleotides: TGTGCCAGCAGCCAAGATACTAGCGGGAGGGCCTACGAGCAGTACTTC. This gives the protein CASSQDTSGRAYEQYF.

CDR3: CASSSPADEKLFF. CDR3 DNA sequence: TGTGCCAGCAGTTCCCCCGCTGATGAAAAACTGTTTTTT. This rearrangement joins TRBV28 to TRBJ1-4; D ambiguous. V shed 4 bases and J shed 6 bases, with 9 bases lying between them. Germline V CDR1 and CDR2: MDHEN, SYDVKM. The CDR3 extends over 13 amino acids.

V and J are TRBV11-3 and TRBJ2-1; no reliable D call. CDR1 and CDR2 (germline): SGHNT, YENEEA. Trimming pared 4 bases from V and 6 bases from J, leaving 13 bases between. The CDR3 consists of 14 residues. The CDR3 is CASSSGRARNEQFF. In DNA, the CDR3 is TGTGCCAGCAGCTCCGGCCGAGCGCGCAATGAGCAGTTCTTC.

The chain links TRBV11-2 to TRBJ2-7, with a weak D call TRBD2 (6 bases). Germline V lookup: CDR1 SGHAT, CDR2 FQNNGV. The CDR3 contains 14 residues. V was trimmed by 5 bases and J by 3 bases, leaving 14 bases between them. The CDR3 sequence: CASSPRGGVYEQYF. CDR3 DNA: TGTGCCAGCAGCCCCCGCGGCGGGGTCTACGAGCAGTACTTC.